This T cell receptor (beta chain) was identified in a study of blood T cell repertoires in COVID-19. The wider study: Specimens from acute and convalescent COVID-19 originated in the United States, Italy and Spain. PBMCs, B-cell-depleted T cells, or T cells provided the cDNA or gDNA that made up the material.

The CDR3 is 15 amino acids. V was clipped by 5 bases and J by 1 base, with 15 bases between them. Looked up from germline, CDR1 is MDHEN and CDR2 is SYDVKM. As processed by the authors: Estimation of nucleated cell counts was performed using reference gene primer amplification. The data were produced by immunoSEQ multiplex PCR, yet TCRdb's version contains in-frame clones alone and is incomplete. V and J calls and clone size come straight from that table; D and trimming were deduced from the DNA. The repertoire consists of 110,000 or so clones, with 85% to 90% occurring once and the leading ten covering approximately 4.4%.

The sequence was collected from a woman aged 50 to 60 with acute or convalescent COVID-19. The chain couples TRBV28 to TRBJ2-7; D is uncertain. The sample was peripheral blood. CDR3 DNA sequence: TGTGCCAGCAGTCCAAAGCTATTCCAATCCTACGAGCAGTACTTC. Its translation is CASSPKLFQSYEQYF.